This T cell receptor (beta chain) was recorded in a study of blood T cell repertoires in COVID-19. In the study overall: Researchers got acute and convalescent COVID-19 samples from the United States, Italy and Spain.

Here immunoSEQ multiplex PCR was the method, and the copy in TCRdb shows in-frame clones only, minus some. The table has some 83,000 clones, roughly nine tenths seen once. The TCR sequence derives from a woman older than 75 with active or convalescent COVID-19. Input material: peripheral blood.

In DNA, the CDR3 is TGCGCCAGCAACGAGGCGGTAGCGGGAGGTGGGCAGTACTTC. Translated, it gives CASNEAVAGGGQYF. The gene calls are TRBV5-1 and TRBJ2-7, with 10 bases identical to TRBD2. The V gene's germline CDR1 is SGHRS and CDR2 YFSETQ. This CDR3 comprises 14 residues. Trimming took 6 bases from V and 9 from J; bases not matched to a gene: 12.